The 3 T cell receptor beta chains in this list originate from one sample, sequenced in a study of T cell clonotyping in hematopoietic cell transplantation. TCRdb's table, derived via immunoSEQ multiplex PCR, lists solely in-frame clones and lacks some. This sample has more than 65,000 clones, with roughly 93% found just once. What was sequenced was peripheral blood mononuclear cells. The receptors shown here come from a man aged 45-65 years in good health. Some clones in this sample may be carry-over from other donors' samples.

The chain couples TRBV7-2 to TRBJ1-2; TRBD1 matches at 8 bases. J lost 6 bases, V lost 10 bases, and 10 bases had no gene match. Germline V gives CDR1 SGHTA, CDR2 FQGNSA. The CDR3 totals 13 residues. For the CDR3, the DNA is TGTGCCATCCAGGGGGCGAGGATTGATGGCTACACCTTC. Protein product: CAIQGARIDGYTF.

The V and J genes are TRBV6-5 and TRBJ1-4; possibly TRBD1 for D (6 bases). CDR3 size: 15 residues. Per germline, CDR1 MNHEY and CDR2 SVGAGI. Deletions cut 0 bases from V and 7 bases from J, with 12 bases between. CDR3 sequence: CASSYSPSGAEKLFF. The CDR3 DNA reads TGTGCCAGCAGTTACTCGCCCTCAGGGGCTGAAAAACTGTTTTTT.

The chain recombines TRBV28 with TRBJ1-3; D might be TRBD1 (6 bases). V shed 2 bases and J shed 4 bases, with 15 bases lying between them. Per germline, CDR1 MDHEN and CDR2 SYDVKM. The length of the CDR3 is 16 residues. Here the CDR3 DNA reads TGTGCCAGCAGTTTAAAAGCCGCAGGGGCCGGAAACACCATATATTTT. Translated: CASSLKAAGAGNTIYF.